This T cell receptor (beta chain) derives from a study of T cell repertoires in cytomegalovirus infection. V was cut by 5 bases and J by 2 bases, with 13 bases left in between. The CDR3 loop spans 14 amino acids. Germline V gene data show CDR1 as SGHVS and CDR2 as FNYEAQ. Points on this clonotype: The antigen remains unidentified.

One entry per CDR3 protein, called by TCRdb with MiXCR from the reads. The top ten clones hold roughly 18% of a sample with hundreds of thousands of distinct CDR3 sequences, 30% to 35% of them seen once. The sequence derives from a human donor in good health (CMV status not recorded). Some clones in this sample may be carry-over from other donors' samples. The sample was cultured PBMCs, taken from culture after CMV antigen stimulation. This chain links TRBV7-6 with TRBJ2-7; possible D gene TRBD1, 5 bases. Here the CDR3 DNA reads TGTGCCAGCAGCGCAGCCCTACAGGCCTACGAGCAGTACTTC. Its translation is CASSAALQAYEQYF.